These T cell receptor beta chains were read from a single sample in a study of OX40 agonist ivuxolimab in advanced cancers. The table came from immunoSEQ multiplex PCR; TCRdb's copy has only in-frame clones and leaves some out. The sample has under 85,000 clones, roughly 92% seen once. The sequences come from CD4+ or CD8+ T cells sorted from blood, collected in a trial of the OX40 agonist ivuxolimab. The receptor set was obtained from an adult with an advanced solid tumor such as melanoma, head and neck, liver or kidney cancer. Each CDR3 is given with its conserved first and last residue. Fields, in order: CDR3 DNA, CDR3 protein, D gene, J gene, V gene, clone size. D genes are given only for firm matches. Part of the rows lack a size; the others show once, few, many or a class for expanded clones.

TGTGCCAGCTCAGAGTTTCCGGGGAACACTGAAGCTTTCTTT,CASSEFPGNTEAFF,NA,TRBJ1-1,TRBV18,few
TGTGCCAGCAGCCGCCAAGGAGCGGGAGAGTACGAGCAGTACTTC,CASSRQGAGEYEQYF,TRBD2,TRBJ2-7,TRBV11-1,NA
TGTGCCAGCAGCCCGGGACAGGGGGGCTATGGCTACACCTTC,CASSPGQGGYGYTF,TRBD1,TRBJ1-2,TRBV6-5,NA
TGTGCCAGCAGCTCCGGGACTAGCGGGAGGGGTACGCAGTATTTT,CASSSGTSGRGTQYF,TRBD2,TRBJ2-3,TRBV11-3,NA
TGCGCCAGCAGCCAAGCCATAGTGGGGCTCCACAATGAGCAGTTCTTC,CASSQAIVGLHNEQFF,NA,TRBJ2-1,TRBV4-1,NA
TGTGCCAGCAGAACGAACTACGAGCAGTACTTC,CASRTNYEQYF,NA,TRBJ2-7,TRBV28,NA
TGTGCCAGCAGCTTGGGGGTCGGCGCAACTAATGAAAAACTGTTTTTT,CASSLGVGATNEKLFF,NA,TRBJ1-4,TRBV5-6,NA
TGTGCCAGCAAGGGTCTAGCGGGAGTAGCCGGGGAGCTGTTTTTT,CASKGLAGVAGELFF,TRBD2,TRBJ2-2,TRBV28,NA
TGTGCCAGCGGTGAACGTCGACTTTCCCAAGAGACCCAGTACTTC,CASGERRLSQETQYF,NA,TRBJ2-5,TRBV11-3,NA
TGTGCCAGCACGAGAGGACTAGCGATTTACAATGAGCAGTTCTTC,CASTRGLAIYNEQFF,TRBD2,TRBJ2-1,TRBV7-9,NA
TGTGCCAGCAGCTTGGTTGGGGTTACCTACGAGCAGTACTTC,CASSLVGVTYEQYF,NA,TRBJ2-7,TRBV5-5,NA
TGTGCCAGCAGTGTGGAGGGACTATCTTACTCTGGAAACACCATATATTTT,CASSVEGLSYSGNTIYF,NA,TRBJ1-3,TRBV2,NA
TGTGCCACCAGCAGAGGTAGCGGCCCCCAGCATTTT,CATSRGSGPQHF,NA,TRBJ1-5,TRBV15,NA
TGTGCCAGCAGCTTAGTAGTTAGCGGGGTGACCTACGAGCAGTACTTC,CASSLVVSGVTYEQYF,TRBD2,TRBJ2-7,TRBV11-2,NA
TGTGCCAGCAGAACTAAAACCTACGAGCAGTACTTC,CASRTKTYEQYF,NA,TRBJ2-7,TRBV28,NA
TGTGCCAGCAGCTTGGGGACAGGGGGTAAAAACACCATATATTTT,CASSLGTGGKNTIYF,TRBD1,TRBJ1-3,TRBV7-2,once
TGTGCCACCGGTAGGGCGGCAACTAATGAAAAACTGTTTTTT,CATGRAATNEKLFF,NA,TRBJ1-4,TRBV15,NA
TGTGCCAGCAGCCAAGATCCCCCGCACCGACCGTACAATGAGCAGTTCTTC,CASSQDPPHRPYNEQFF,NA,TRBJ2-1,TRBV4-2,few
TGTGCCAGCTCACCAACTAGGTGGAGGGAGACCTACGAGCAGTACTTC,CASSPTRWRETYEQYF,NA,TRBJ2-7,TRBV18,NA
TGTGCCAGCTCACCACCTAGCGGGAGAGAGACCCAGTACTTC,CASSPPSGRETQYF,TRBD2,TRBJ2-5,TRBV18,NA
TGTGCCAGCAGCTCGGGACAGGCCGGGGCCAACGTCCTGACTTTC,CASSSGQAGANVLTF,TRBD1,TRBJ2-6,TRBV6-6,NA
TGTGCCAGCAGCCTAGGACTAGCGGAAATACTTAGGGATACGCAGTATTTT,CASSLGLAEILRDTQYF,TRBD2,TRBJ2-3,TRBV11-2,NA
TGTGCCAGCAAACGGGACAGGGGATACAATGAGCAGTTCTTC,CASKRDRGYNEQFF,TRBD1,TRBJ2-1,TRBV6-1,NA
TGTGCCATCAGCTCTGGGGGGGTGACGCAAGAGACCCAGTACTTC,CAISSGGVTQETQYF,TRBD2,TRBJ2-5,TRBV10-3,NA
TGTGCCAGCAGCAGCAGGGGGGACACTGAAGCTTTCTTT,CASSSRGDTEAFF,TRBD1,TRBJ1-1,TRBV6-5,NA
TGTGCCAGCAGCCCGACGGACAGGGGCTACGAGCAGTACTTC,CASSPTDRGYEQYF,TRBD1,TRBJ2-7,TRBV9,NA
TGTGCCAGCAGCCCCGATATCGGGACCCAGTACTTC,CASSPDIGTQYF,NA,TRBJ2-5,TRBV6-6,NA
TGCGCCAGCAGCTTGAGCCGGGGACTAGCGGGACGCGATGAGCAGTTCTTC,CASSLSRGLAGRDEQFF,TRBD2,TRBJ2-1,TRBV5-1,NA
TGTGCCAGCAGCCCTCAGGGGGGTCCGAGGGAGACCCAGTACTTC,CASSPQGGPRETQYF,NA,TRBJ2-5,TRBV7-3,NA
TGTGCCAGCAGCCCTAGCGGGAGGCCCCCCGAGCAGTACTTC,CASSPSGRPPEQYF,TRBD2,TRBJ2-7,TRBV28,NA
TGTGCCAGCTTGGGGGGCGGGATGGCCACCTACAATGAGCAGTTCTTC,CASLGGGMATYNEQFF,NA,TRBJ2-1,TRBV5-5,NA
TGTGCCACCATTAGCGGAGGGGGAGAGACCCAGTACTTC,CATISGGGETQYF,NA,TRBJ2-5,TRBV28,few
TGTGCCAGCAGCGCCACAAGTGGGCCTAGCGGGAGGGGGCCGGATACGCAGTATTTT,CASSATSGPSGRGPDTQYF,TRBD2,TRBJ2-3,TRBV9,NA
TGTGCCAGCAGCTTAGCTGGGGTAGGCTCCTACGAGCAGTACTTC,CASSLAGVGSYEQYF,NA,TRBJ2-7,TRBV7-9,NA
TGTGCCAGCAGCTCCAGGGATGAGCAGTTCTTC,CASSSRDEQFF,NA,TRBJ2-1,TRBV11-3,NA
TGTGCCAGCAGCCTCCACAGGGATTCACCCCTCCACTTT,CASSLHRDSPLHF,NA,TRBJ1-6,TRBV7-3,NA
TGTGCCAGCAGTGCCGGGACTAGCGGGAGTACTTCCTACAATGAGCAGTTCTTC,CASSAGTSGSTSYNEQFF,TRBD2,TRBJ2-1,TRBV6-1,NA
TGCGCCAGCAGCCAAGATCCCAGCGGGAGATTGTACGAGCAGTACTTC,CASSQDPSGRLYEQYF,TRBD2,TRBJ2-7,TRBV4-1,NA
TGCGCCAGCAGCCCCCTCGGTTCGAGCGGGAGGGCCTTACATACGCAGTATTTT,CASSPLGSSGRALHTQYF,TRBD2,TRBJ2-3,TRBV5-1,NA
TGTGCCAGCAGTTATAAGGGGACGGGGGGGGCCAACGTCCTGACTTTC,CASSYKGTGGANVLTF,NA,TRBJ2-6,TRBV6-5,NA
TGTGCCAGCAGAACTAGCGTGACCGGCACAGATACGCAGTATTTT,CASRTSVTGTDTQYF,TRBD2,TRBJ2-3,TRBV5-4,NA
TGTGCCAGCAGTTACTCGTATCGGAGCAATCAGCCCCAGCATTTT,CASSYSYRSNQPQHF,NA,TRBJ1-5,TRBV6-5,NA
TGTGCCAGCAGTCCCCCACGGGGGGACGAGCAGTACTTC,CASSPPRGDEQYF,TRBD2,TRBJ2-7,TRBV28,NA
TGTGCCAGCTCACTGGGAAACACTGAAGCTTTCTTT,CASSLGNTEAFF,NA,TRBJ1-1,TRBV18,NA
TGTGCCAGCAGCTTACAAGAGACCCAGTACTTC,CASSLQETQYF,NA,TRBJ2-5,TRBV7-3,NA
TGTGCCAGCTCCGTTAACAACCTAAAAGCGGGAGGGCCCTACGAGCAGTACTTC,CASSVNNLKAGGPYEQYF,TRBD2,TRBJ2-7,TRBV18,NA
TGTGCCAGTGGGGTAGGGGAGACCCAGTACTTC,CASGVGETQYF,NA,TRBJ2-5,TRBV11-3,few
TGCGCCAGCAGCCAAGTGACTAGCGGTATCGGGGAGCTGTTTTTT,CASSQVTSGIGELFF,TRBD2,TRBJ2-2,TRBV4-3,NA
TGCGCCAGCAGCTTTCGGGTAGCGTCAAGCTCCTACAATGAGCAGTTCTTC,CASSFRVASSSYNEQFF,NA,TRBJ2-1,TRBV5-1,NA
TGTGCCAGTACCGTCGTGGGAAACACTGAAGCTTTCTTT,CASTVVGNTEAFF,NA,TRBJ1-1,TRBV19,NA
TGTGCCAGCAGCTTGATGTGGGGGGCCTACACTGAAGCTTTCTTT,CASSLMWGAYTEAFF,NA,TRBJ1-1,TRBV5-4,NA
TGTGCCAGCAGTTTTGCTTCTGGAAACACCATATATTTT,CASSFASGNTIYF,NA,TRBJ1-3,TRBV27,NA
TGTGCCAGTACGCGACAGGGGAACGGGGAGCTGTTTTTT,CASTRQGNGELFF,TRBD1,TRBJ2-2,TRBV2,NA
TGTGCCAGCAGCTCGACCGGGACCCAGTACTTC,CASSSTGTQYF,NA,TRBJ2-5,TRBV11-2,few
TGTGCCAGCAGCTGGGACAGTCGCCAGCCCCAGCATTTT,CASSWDSRQPQHF,TRBD1,TRBJ1-5,TRBV7-8,few
TGTGCCAGCAGCTTAGCTTGGACAGGGCAATCTGGAAACACCATATATTTT,CASSLAWTGQSGNTIYF,TRBD1,TRBJ1-3,TRBV7-6,NA
TGTGCCAGCAGCCGAATCAGGGGTAACGAGCAGTACTTC,CASSRIRGNEQYF,NA,TRBJ2-7,TRBV7-3,NA